The rows below give T cell receptor beta chains drawn from one sample of a study of human T cells and chemical hapten exposure. TCRdb re-called the RACE reads through MiXCR, storing one row per CDR3 protein. The repertoire has around 300,000 distinct CDR3 sequences, about 5% of them found once; the top ten carry under 9.5%. Sequencing was performed on whole blood, taken in connection with sensitization to the hapten diphenylcyclopropenone (DPC). The receptors derive from a woman aged 18-29 years with alopecia areata. Some clones in this sample may be carry-over from other donors' samples. The CDR3 runs from the conserved cysteine through the conserved F or W. The D gene is left open where the match is weak. Clone size is stated in some rows and not others, as once, few, many or a class when expanded.

D gene: TRBD1; J gene: TRBJ1-5; clone size: NA; V gene: TRBV12-3/TRBV12-4; CDR3 protein: CASSIGQGTIQPQHF; CDR3 DNA: TGTGCCAGCAGCATTGGACAGGGGACTATCCAGCCCCAGCATTTT
D gene: NA; J gene: TRBJ2-5; clone size: NA; V gene: TRBV5-4; CDR3 protein: CASSLSGTQYF; CDR3 DNA: TGTGCCAGCAGCTTGTCAGGGACCCAGTACTTC
D gene: NA; J gene: TRBJ2-3; clone size: many; V gene: TRBV2; CDR3 protein: CASMERSTDTQYF; CDR3 DNA: TGTGCCAGCATGGAGCGGAGCACAGATACGCAGTATTTT
D gene: NA; J gene: TRBJ2-7; clone size: many; V gene: TRBV6-2/TRBV6-3; CDR3 protein: CASTPDSSYEQYF; CDR3 DNA: TGTGCCAGCACCCCGGACAGTTCCTACGAGCAGTACTTC
D gene: NA; J gene: TRBJ1-2; clone size: many; V gene: TRBV5-1; CDR3 protein: CASSLFTAEGVNGYTF; CDR3 DNA: TGCGCCAGCAGCTTGTTCACAGCCGAAGGAGTTAATGGCTACACCTTC
D gene: NA; J gene: TRBJ2-1; clone size: many; V gene: TRBV12-3/TRBV12-4; CDR3 protein: CASSAYYNEQFF; CDR3 DNA: TGTGCCAGCAGTGCGTACTACAATGAGCAGTTCTTC
D gene: NA; J gene: TRBJ1-5; clone size: many; V gene: TRBV6-5; CDR3 protein: CASSYGPVNQPQHF; CDR3 DNA: TGTGCCAGCAGTTACGGACCGGTAAATCAGCCCCAGCATTTT
D gene: NA; J gene: TRBJ1-2; clone size: NA; V gene: TRBV6-1; CDR3 protein: CASSERAGDYGYTF; CDR3 DNA: TGTGCCAGCAGTGAGCGGGCAGGGGACTATGGCTACACCTTC
D gene: NA; J gene: TRBJ1-5; clone size: many; V gene: TRBV4-3; CDR3 protein: CASSQELSSLSNQPQHF; CDR3 DNA: TGCGCCAGCAGCCAAGAATTAAGCAGTTTGAGCAATCAGCCCCAGCATTTT
D gene: TRBD1; J gene: TRBJ2-6; clone size: few; V gene: TRBV10-3; CDR3 protein: CAIRTGIPSGANVLTF; CDR3 DNA: TGTGCCATCAGGACAGGGATACCATCTGGGGCCAACGTCCTGACTTTC
D gene: NA; J gene: TRBJ2-3; clone size: few; V gene: TRBV4-2; CDR3 protein: CASSDINRDPADTQYF; CDR3 DNA: TGTGCCAGCAGCGACATAAACCGGGACCCCGCAGATACGCAGTATTTT
D gene: TRBD1; J gene: TRBJ2-2; clone size: many; V gene: TRBV7-2; CDR3 protein: CASSSLSLGQGMVFF; CDR3 DNA: TGTGCCAGCAGCTCCTTATCGCTCGGACAGGGGATGGTGTTTTTT
D gene: NA; J gene: TRBJ2-3; clone size: few; V gene: TRBV7-2; CDR3 protein: CASSLAGPRGDTQYF; CDR3 DNA: TGTGCCAGCAGCTTAGCGGGGCCTCGGGGAGATACGCAGTATTTT
D gene: NA; J gene: TRBJ1-1; clone size: few; V gene: TRBV6-2/TRBV6-3; CDR3 protein: CASSYEWRNTEAFF; CDR3 DNA: TGTGCCAGCAGTTACGAATGGCGAAACACTGAAGCTTTCTTT
D gene: TRBD2; J gene: TRBJ2-1; clone size: NA; V gene: TRBV5-1; CDR3 protein: CASSFGTSVYNEQFF; CDR3 DNA: TGCGCCAGCAGCTTCGGGACTAGCGTTTACAATGAGCAGTTCTTC
D gene: TRBD2; J gene: TRBJ2-2; clone size: few; V gene: TRBV15; CDR3 protein: CATSPRPAGVGTGELFF; CDR3 DNA: TGTGCCACCAGCCCTCGTCCAGCGGGGGTTGGGACCGGGGAGCTGTTTTTT
D gene: NA; J gene: TRBJ2-4; clone size: NA; V gene: TRBV12-3/TRBV12-4; CDR3 protein: CASSDLAKNIQYF; CDR3 DNA: TGTGCCAGCAGTGACCTAGCCAAAAACATTCAGTACTTC
D gene: NA; J gene: TRBJ1-1; clone size: many; V gene: TRBV6-5; CDR3 protein: CASIDGDNAEAFF; CDR3 DNA: TGTGCCAGCATCGACGGGGATAATGCTGAAGCTTTCTTT
D gene: NA; J gene: TRBJ2-7; clone size: NA; V gene: TRBV27; CDR3 protein: CASSRSGTQGSYEQYF; CDR3 DNA: TGTGCCAGCAGTCGCTCCGGGACCCAAGGCTCCTACGAGCAGTACTTC
D gene: NA; J gene: TRBJ1-1; clone size: NA; V gene: TRBV20-1; CDR3 protein: CSARDGLVTEAFF; CDR3 DNA: TGCAGTGCTAGAGATGGGTTGGTCACTGAAGCTTTCTTT
D gene: NA; J gene: TRBJ2-3; clone size: NA; V gene: TRBV9; CDR3 protein: CASSVGGIADTQYF; CDR3 DNA: TGTGCCAGCAGCGTAGGGGGGATAGCAGATACGCAGTATTTT
D gene: NA; J gene: TRBJ2-2; clone size: few; V gene: TRBV28; CDR3 protein: CASSLGRVAGELFF; CDR3 DNA: TGTGCCAGCAGTTTAGGAAGGGTAGCCGGGGAGCTGTTTTTT
D gene: TRBD2; J gene: TRBJ2-3; clone size: many; V gene: TRBV7-2; CDR3 protein: CASSYSGGASTDTQYF; CDR3 DNA: TGTGCCAGCAGTTATAGCGGGGGGGCCAGCACAGATACGCAGTATTTT
D gene: NA; J gene: TRBJ2-7; clone size: few; V gene: TRBV18; CDR3 protein: CASSPIGAAYEQYF; CDR3 DNA: TGTGCCAGCTCACCTATAGGGGCAGCTTACGAGCAGTACTTC
D gene: NA; J gene: TRBJ2-3; clone size: few; V gene: TRBV7-9; CDR3 protein: CASSLPGHRGTQYF; CDR3 DNA: TGTGCCAGCAGCCTGCCGGGCCATCGGGGTACGCAGTATTTT
D gene: NA; J gene: TRBJ1-5; clone size: many; V gene: TRBV6-2/TRBV6-3; CDR3 protein: CASGRNQPQHF; CDR3 DNA: TGTGCCAGCGGGCGAAATCAGCCCCAGCATTTT
D gene: NA; J gene: TRBJ2-2; clone size: many; V gene: TRBV5-1; CDR3 protein: CASTPGFRTSNTGELFF; CDR3 DNA: TGCGCCAGCACCCCGGGGTTTCGGACCTCGAACACCGGGGAGCTGTTTTTT
D gene: TRBD2; J gene: TRBJ2-1; clone size: many; V gene: TRBV6-2/TRBV6-3; CDR3 protein: CASRAGLAGADPFF; CDR3 DNA: TGTGCCAGCAGAGCGGGACTAGCGGGGGCCGACCCGTTCTTC
D gene: NA; J gene: TRBJ1-6; clone size: NA; V gene: TRBV10-3; CDR3 protein: CAISESRVVRNSPLHF; CDR3 DNA: TGTGCCATCAGTGAGTCGAGAGTAGTAAGGAATTCACCCCTCCACTTT